The 10 T cell receptor beta chains listed next were all sequenced from one sample in a study of T cell responses to AZD1222 COVID-19 vaccine. Data came from immunoSEQ multiplex PCR; TCRdb stores just in-frame clones and leaves some out. The table lists over 150,000 clones, approximately 92% of them singletons. Sample: peripheral blood, taken 28 days after the second dose of the MenACWY control vaccine. The source of these receptors is an adult who received the MenACWY meningococcal vaccine as a control.

The rearrangement uses TRBV28 and TRBJ1-5; 7 bases align to TRBD1. CDR1 and CDR2 (germline): MDHEN, SYDVKM. Germline trimming cut 6 bases from V and 4 bases from J; bases unmatched to any gene: 9. This CDR3 contains 15 residues. This CDR3 is CASSPTGLINQPQHF. The CDR3 DNA is TGTGCCAGCAGCCCGACAGGGCTCATTAATCAGCCCCAGCATTTT. The full variable domain, rest sourced from reference TRBV28 and TRBJ1-5, is DVKVTQSSRYLVKRTGEKVFLECVQDMDHENMFWYRQDPGLGLRLIYFSYDVKMKEKGDIPEGYSVSREKKERFSLILESASTNQTSMYLCASSPTGLINQPQHFGDGTRLSIL.

The chain carries TRBV19 and TRBJ1-5, with unresolved D. This CDR3 region has 14 residues. Trimming stripped 0 bases from V and 6 bases from J, with 9 bases between. CDR1 is LNHDA and CDR2 is SQIVND in the germline V gene (reference sequence). The CDR3 loop reads CASSIDYRGQPQHF. CDR3 DNA: TGTGCCAGTAGTATAGATTATCGGGGTCAGCCCCAGCATTTT.

This clone occurred once. The chain uses TRBV6-6 and TRBJ1-2; no reliable D call. Germline CDR1 reads MNHNY; CDR2 reads SVGAGI (reference sequence). Trimming stripped 3 bases from V and 5 bases from J, with 10 bases between. The length of the CDR3 is 13 residues. The CDR3 spells CASSYATGYGYTF. The CDR3 DNA reads TGTGCCAGCAGTTATGCGACGGGTTATGGCTACACCTTC.

The chain links TRBV6-2 or TRBV6-3 to TRBJ1-2, with 8 bases that match TRBD1. V was pared by 6 bases and J by 4 bases, with 10 bases of the junction left unmatched. The germline gives CDR1 MNHEY, CDR2 SVGEGT. The CDR3 totals 15 residues. The CDR3 DNA is TGTGCCAGCAGCACCGACAGGGGAAGAGTCTATGGCTACACCTTC. Encoded protein: CASSTDRGRVYGYTF.

The chain uses TRBV27 and TRBJ1-2, with D maybe TRBD1 (6 bases). The CDR3 covers 13 residues. Germline CDR1 reads MNHEY; CDR2 reads SMNVEV (reference sequence). V was clipped by 8 bases and J by 7 bases, with 17 bases between them. Here the CDR3 DNA reads TGTGCCAGCGCTCCATCGGGGGGGGCTGGCTACACCTTC. It yields the protein CASAPSGGAGYTF.

The chain recombines TRBV20-1 with TRBJ2-5; D is undetermined. Per the germline V gene, CDR1 is DFQATT and CDR2 is SNEGSKA (reference sequence). Trimming left V 6 bases short and J 7 bases short, with 9 bases between. CDR3 length: 10 amino acids. The CDR3 loop is CSAPLVTQYF. The CDR3 DNA reads as TGCAGTGCCCCCCTCGTGACCCAGTACTTC.

The chain links TRBV24-1 to TRBJ1-1; 11 nucleotides match TRBD1. The CDR3 has 17 amino acids. The germline V gene has CDR1 KGHDR and CDR2 SFDVKD. The V gene end was trimmed by 9 bases and the J gene end by 1 base; junction bases not matched to a gene: 12. The DNA for the CDR3 is TGTGCCACCCGCGCGAACCGGGACAGGGGGTCGAACACTGAAGCTTTCTTT. This gives the protein CATRANRDRGSNTEAFF.

The chain is built from TRBV7-9 and TRBJ1-1, with D unclear. Trimming pared 5 bases from V and 3 bases from J, leaving 10 bases between. The germline CDR1 and CDR2 sequences are SEHNR and FQNEAQ (reference sequence). The CDR3 is 13 amino acids. In DNA form, the CDR3 reads TGTGCCAGCAGCGCCCCCGAGTACACTGAAGCTTTCTTT. Translation: CASSAPEYTEAFF.

This clone was counted once. The V call is TRBV28, the J call TRBJ1-2; 8 nucleotides align to TRBD1. Looked up from germline, CDR1 is MDHEN and CDR2 is SYDVKM. V dropped 5 bases and J dropped 6; count of bases not matched to a gene: 11. This CDR3 has 15 residues. CDR3 nucleotide sequence: TGTGCCAGCAGTACCCATGGACAGGGTCCTGATGGCTACACCTTC. Its translation: CASSTHGQGPDGYTF.

The chain is built from TRBV5-1 and TRBJ2-3; TRBD1 agrees at 8 bases. The ends lost 1 base at V and 6 bases at J; junction bases unmatched: 4. The CDR3 runs to 14 residues. CDR1 and CDR2 from the germline V gene are SGHRS and YFSETQ. As DNA, the CDR3 is TGCGCCAGCAGCTTGCAGGGGGCCCCGGATACGCAGTATTTT. This gives the protein CASSLQGAPDTQYF.